Listed here are 10 T cell receptor beta chains from one sample, sequenced in a study of human T cells and chemical hapten exposure. Time point meaning: pre-sensitization, week 0. Treatment of the sample: therapeutic diphenylcyclopropenone sensitization with weekly scalp DPC. From the RACE reads, TCRdb called clonotypes with MiXCR, one entry per CDR3 protein. The data hold about 380,000 distinct CDR3 sequences, with less than 6.5% observed a single time. The sequenced sample was whole blood, obtained in connection with sensitization to the hapten diphenylcyclopropenone (DPC). The receptors stem from a woman aged 50 to 60 with alopecia areata. Some clones in this sample may be carry-over from other donors' samples.

This clonotype was seen more than once but under ten times. CDR3 protein: CASSSPAGGLTDTQYF. The CDR3 DNA follows: TGTGCCAGCAGTTCACCGGCGGGAGGGCTGACAGATACGCAGTATTTT. This rearrangement joins TRBV28 to TRBJ2-3; the match to TRBD2 covers 9 bases. V lost 4 bases and J lost 3; bases outside the gene matches: 8. Germline V lookup: CDR1 MDHEN, CDR2 SYDVKM. This CDR3 region has 16 residues.

This clonotype was picked up many times. This sequence joins TRBV12-3 or TRBV12-4 and TRBJ1-1; unclear D gene. The CDR3 sequence is 16 residues long. The V end was cut by 6 bases, the J end by 5 bases, with 22 bases between. This CDR3 is CASSPNFAGPRTEAFF. For the CDR3, the DNA is TGTGCCAGCAGCCCTAACTTTGCCGGGCCCCGGACTGAAGCTTTCTTT.

J is TRBJ2-3 and V is TRBV7-6; weak D call: TRBD2 (5 bases). The CDR3 has 20 amino acids. Germline V CDR1 and CDR2: SGHVS, FNYEAQ. V was cut by 0 bases and J by 0 bases, with 22 bases left in between. CDR3 amino acids: CASSLAFDSDASGSTDTQYF. CDR3 nucleotide sequence: TGTGCCAGCAGCTTAGCCTTTGACTCCGACGCTTCGGGGAGCACAGATACGCAGTATTTT.

In its sample, this clonotype was seen many times. This sequence joins TRBV7-6 and TRBJ2-7; no reliable D call. There are 14 residues in the CDR3. Germline V gene data show CDR1 as SGHVS and CDR2 as FNYEAQ. V was pared by 1 base and J by 1 base, with 8 bases between. CDR3 loop: CASSLEDLSYEQYF. CDR3 DNA sequence: TGTGCCAGCAGCTTAGAAGACTTATCCTACGAGCAGTACTTC.

The rearrangement uses TRBV5-1 and TRBJ1-5, with D possibly being TRBD1 (5 bases). This CDR3 region has 13 residues. Germline-derived CDR1 and CDR2 are SGHRS and YFSETQ. Trimming pared 8 bases from V and 0 bases from J, leaving 9 bases between. For the CDR3, the DNA is TGCGCCAGTCAACAGGATAGCAATCAGCCCCAGCATTTT. Protein product: CASQQDSNQPQHF.

This clonotype turned up a few times. The chain recombines TRBV21-1 with TRBJ2-5; TRBD1 reflects the table's D call only, with no check against the DNA. TRBV21-1 is shown as a pseudogene. The CDR3 has 20 amino acids. CDR3 sequence: CASKKTLGRGTPSPQETQYF. The CDR3 DNA reads TGTGCCAGCAAAAAAACGTTGGGCAGGGGAACCCCGTCCCCCCAAGAGACCCAGTACTTC.

This chain uses TRBV6-5 with TRBJ1-1; D perhaps matches TRBD1 (5 bases). Germline loops: CDR1 MNHEY, CDR2 SVGAGI. V was shortened by 5 bases and J by 1 base, with 14 bases between the two germline ends. The CDR3 is 15 amino acids. CDR3 residues: CASSPWGGTNTEAFF. CDR3 sequence (DNA): TGTGCCAGCAGTCCCTGGGGGGGGACGAACACTGAAGCTTTCTTT.

The chain has TRBV6-6 and TRBJ2-5; D gene uncertain. This CDR3 is 11 amino acids long. The V gene lost 8 bases and the J gene lost 7 bases, with 11 bases spanning the gap. Germline V gives CDR1 MNHNY, CDR2 SVGAGI (reference sequence). CDR3 nucleotide sequence: TGTGCCAGCTTTTCGCTGGGGACCCAGTACTTC. Amino acids: CASFSLGTQYF.

This clonotype was recorded once. A much larger clone lies one base from this, so it may be a read error. The chain carries TRBV20-1 and TRBJ1-1, with unresolved D. The CDR3 runs to 14 residues. Deletions cut 3 bases from V and 2 bases from J, with 13 bases between. Germline V gene data show CDR1 as DFQATT and CDR2 as SNEGSKA (reference sequence). This chain's CDR3 is CSARMGAENTEAFF. The CDR3 DNA follows: TGCAGTGCTAGGATGGGAGCCGAAAACACTGAAGCTTTCTTT.

This chain joins TRBV5-4 and TRBJ2-7; 7 bases align to TRBD1. With V trimmed by 4 bases and J by 2 bases, 9 bases remained unmatched. The CDR3 has 15 residues. Germline V gene lookup returns CDR1 SGHNT and CDR2 YYREEE (reference sequence). This CDR3 reads CASSPSAGTAYEQYF. CDR3 DNA: TGTGCCAGCAGCCCCTCAGCCGGGACAGCCTACGAGCAGTACTTC.